What follows are 21 T cell receptor beta chains derived from one specimen sequenced in a study of T cells after yellow fever vaccination. TCRdb recomputed calls from the 5' RACE reads with MiXCR, one row per CDR3 protein. The sample carries around 330,000 distinct CDR3 sequences, roughly 3.5% recorded once. The sample in question was PBMCs, obtained on the day of the yellow fever booster vaccination. These TCRs come from a man aged 18 to 30 who received the YFV17D yellow fever vaccine.

The chain recombines TRBV4-2 with TRBJ2-1; 9 bases line up with TRBD2. The V and J ends lost 3 bases and 5 bases, in that order; junction bases with no gene match: 5. Germline CDR1 and CDR2: LGHNA and YNFKEQ. This CDR3 has 15 residues. In DNA form, the CDR3 reads TGTGCCAGCAGCCAGACTAGCGGAGACGACAATGAGCAGTTCTTC. Residues: CASSQTSGDDNEQFF.

In its sample, this clonotype was seen many times. This sequence joins TRBV27 and TRBJ1-5; D is unclear. CDR3 length: 14 amino acids. Germline V gene lookup returns CDR1 MNHEY and CDR2 SMNVEV (reference sequence). The V end lost 5 bases, the J end lost 9 bases, and 17 bases lay between the germline ends. The CDR3 loop reads CASSADGPGRPQHF. CDR3 DNA: TGTGCCAGCAGTGCGGACGGACCTGGAAGGCCCCAGCATTTT.

This clonotype was seen a handful of times. The chain joins TRBV12-3 or TRBV12-4 to TRBJ2-1; TRBD2 matches at 7 bases. CDR3 size: 14 residues. J gave up 2 bases and V 5 bases, and 3 bases lay outside the gene matches. CDR3 in amino acids: CASSPAGAYNEQFF. Here the CDR3 DNA reads TGTGCCAGCAGTCCCGCGGGGGCCTACAATGAGCAGTTCTTC.

This clonotype was recorded at least ten times. This sequence joins TRBV2 and TRBJ1-1, with no clear D. Per the germline V gene, CDR1 is SNHLY and CDR2 is FYNNEI. The CDR3 contains 13 residues. Trimming took 10 bases from V and 5 from J, leaving 17 bases between them. The CDR3 DNA reads TGTGCCACCCTAAGGCAGGTTGGGACTGAAGCTTTCTTT. Protein: CATLRQVGTEAFF.

The chain has TRBV27 and TRBJ1-4; D gene unclear. Between the trimmed V and J ends, which lost 0 bases and 8 bases, there was a span of 10 bases. Germline-derived CDR1 and CDR2 are MNHEY and SMNVEV (reference sequence). The CDR3 totals 14 residues. The chain's CDR3 is CASSLSLGGEKLFF. The CDR3 DNA follows: TGTGCCAGCAGTTTATCGTTGGGAGGGGAAAAACTGTTTTTT.

This clonotype occurred a few times. V usage is TRBV7-9 and J usage is TRBJ2-5, with D uncertain. The germline V gene encodes CDR1 SEHNR and CDR2 FQNEAQ (reference sequence). Trimming removed 7 bases at V and 2 bases at J, with 14 bases between. This CDR3 is 14 amino acids long. The CDR3 DNA is TGTGCCAGCAACGGCCGGGCCATACAAGAGACCCAGTACTTC. It specifies CASNGRAIQETQYF.

This clonotype was found a few times. The chain uses TRBV5-6 and TRBJ2-7, with TRBD2 matching over 8 bases. There are 16 residues in the CDR3. The trim removed 1 base at V and 2 bases at J, leaving 8 bases unmatched. Looked up from germline, CDR1 is SGHDT and CDR2 is YYEEEE. The CDR3 loop reads CASSLFRLARTYEQYV. CDR3 in DNA: TGTGCCAGCAGCTTGTTTCGACTAGCGAGGACCTACGAGCAGTACGTC.

This clonotype was detected only a few times. The chain couples TRBV6-5 to TRBJ1-1; possibly TRBD1 for D (5 bases). Trimming took off 2 bases at V and 2 bases at J, with 12 bases between the two ends. The germline V gene has CDR1 MNHEY and CDR2 SVGAGI. The CDR3 consists of 15 residues. The CDR3 DNA reads as TGTGCCAGCAGTTACCCAGGGCTGAAAAACACTGAAGCTTTCTTT. It specifies CASSYPGLKNTEAFF.

This clonotype was recorded many times. The chain uses TRBV5-4 and TRBJ2-2; 8 bases fit TRBD1. Germline lookup yields CDR1 SGHNT and CDR2 YYREEE (reference sequence). V was pared by 4 bases and J by 2 bases, with 4 bases of the junction left unmatched. CDR3 size: 15 residues. The CDR3 protein is CASSRPGGNTGELFF. The CDR3 coding sequence is TGTGCCAGCAGCAGACCAGGGGGCAACACCGGGGAGCTGTTTTTT.

This CDR3 is CSASRVQGAGETQYF. Written as DNA, the CDR3 is TGCAGTGCTAGTAGAGTACAGGGGGCCGGGGAGACCCAGTACTTC. This chain connects TRBV20-1 to TRBJ2-5, with 9 positions matching TRBD1. The trim removed 3 bases at V and 5 bases at J, leaving 10 bases unmatched. The germline gives CDR1 DFQATT, CDR2 SNEGSKA (reference sequence). The length of the CDR3 is 15 residues.

Ten or more counts support this clonotype. V and J are TRBV5-1 and TRBJ2-2; 8 bases are a match to TRBD2. Germline loops: CDR1 SGHRS, CDR2 YFSETQ. This CDR3 has 18 residues. The trim removed 4 bases at V and 2 bases at J, leaving 13 bases unmatched. The CDR3: CASSLASGGRDNTGELFF. CDR3 sequence (DNA): TGCGCCAGCAGCCTAGCGAGCGGGGGCCGTGACAACACCGGGGAGCTGTTTTTT.

The chain combines TRBV20-1 with TRBJ2-1; 9 bases match TRBD2. CDR3 length: 16 residues. Germline V lookup: CDR1 DFQATT, CDR2 SNEGSKA (reference sequence). J gave up 3 bases and V 8 bases, and 14 bases lay outside the gene matches. For the CDR3, the DNA is TGCAGTACGACCCGCCTAGCGGGGAGAGGCTACAATGAGCAGTTCTTC. It yields the protein CSTTRLAGRGYNEQFF.

This clonotype was found a few times. The chain recombines TRBV29-1 with TRBJ2-7, with D unclear. Trimming took off 8 bases at V and 4 bases at J, with 9 bases between the two ends. This CDR3 has 10 residues. The germline V gene has CDR1 SQVTM and CDR2 ANQGSEA. The CDR3 here is CSSISYEQYV. Here the CDR3 DNA reads TGCAGCTCCATCTCGTACGAGCAGTACGTC.

This clonotype appeared many times. V and J are TRBV5-1 and TRBJ2-1; a possible D gene is TRBD2 (6 bases). V was cut by 7 bases and J by 4 bases, with 18 bases left in between. Germline-derived CDR1 and CDR2 are SGHRS and YFSETQ. There are 15 residues in the CDR3. This CDR3 is CASGGVGEGYNEQFF. In DNA form, the CDR3 reads TGCGCCAGCGGCGGGGTTGGGGAAGGATACAATGAGCAGTTCTTC.

This clonotype was picked up many times. The CDR3 bases are TGCGCCAGCAGCTTGAGAGGGGGCGTCGGCTACACCTTC. This codes for CASSLRGGVGYTF. The gene calls are TRBV5-1 and TRBJ1-2, with 7 bases aligning to TRBD1. Germline CDR1 is SGHRS and CDR2 is YFSETQ. This CDR3 region has 13 residues. V gave up 1 base and J gave up 8 bases; unmatched junction bases: 5.

This clonotype was counted a few times. The chain joins TRBV30 to TRBJ2-5; D is unclear. This CDR3 is 11 amino acids long. Germline V gives CDR1 GTSNPN, CDR2 SVGIG (reference sequence). Trimming took off 8 bases at V and 4 bases at J, with 11 bases between the two ends. CDR3 nucleotides: TGTGCCGGCTCTCCGGGAGAGACCCAGTACTTC. Translated: CAGSPGETQYF.

This clonotype was picked up a small number of times. The rearrangement uses TRBV7-9 and TRBJ2-7; TRBD1 might be the D (6 bases). V lost 4 bases to trimming and J lost 6 bases, with 22 bases between them. The germline V gene encodes CDR1 SEHNR and CDR2 FQNEAQ (reference sequence). The CDR3 consists of 16 residues. The CDR3 here is CASSSSVGDKPVEQYF. The CDR3 bases are TGTGCCAGCAGCTCCTCGGTGGGGGACAAACCCGTCGAGCAGTACTTC.

This clonotype was recorded a few times. The genes are TRBV5-1 and TRBJ2-2; D might be TRBD1 or TRBD2, each matching 5 bases. Trimming removed 6 bases from V and 3 bases from J, with 12 bases in between. Looked up from germline, CDR1 is SGHRS and CDR2 is YFSETQ. The CDR3 runs to 14 residues. CDR3 protein: CASIPGQHTGELFF. CDR3 in DNA: TGCGCCAGCATCCCGGGGCAGCACACCGGGGAGCTGTTTTTT.

Many counts were recorded for this clonotype. The chain recombines TRBV5-1 with TRBJ1-5, with D tentatively TRBD1 (5 bases). Looked up from germline, CDR1 is SGHRS and CDR2 is YFSETQ. V lost 4 bases, J lost 0 bases, and 14 bases lay in between. There are 16 residues in the CDR3. CDR3: CASSPGRTYSNQPQHF. The DNA of the CDR3 is TGCGCCAGCAGCCCGGGGCGGACCTATAGCAATCAGCCCCAGCATTTT. Full variable domain (rest looked up from reference TRBV5-1 and TRBJ1-5): KAGVTQTPRYLIKTRGQQVTLSCSPISGHRSVSWYQQTPGQGLQFLFEYFSETQRNKGNFPGRFSGRQFSNSRSEMNVSTLELGDSALYLCASSPGRTYSNQPQHFGDGTRLSIL.

In DNA, the CDR3 is TGTGCCAGCAGCTTTGGATCGGCCGGGGAGCTGTTTTTT. Translating it yields CASSFGSAGELFF. V usage is TRBV5-6 and J usage is TRBJ2-2; no firm D call. The CDR3 covers 13 residues. The ends were cut back, 2 bases at V and 6 bases at J, with 8 bases in the middle. CDR1 and CDR2 (germline): SGHDT, YYEEEE.

This rearrangement joins TRBV24-1 to TRBJ2-3, with 11 bases fitting TRBD2. Germline lookup yields CDR1 KGHDR and CDR2 SFDVKD. V trimming: 9 bases; J trimming: 4 bases; junction bases outside the gene matches: 2. CDR3 size: 13 residues. In nucleotides, the CDR3 is TGTGCCACCGAACTAGCGGGGGCAGATACGCAGTATTTT. It encodes CATELAGADTQYF.